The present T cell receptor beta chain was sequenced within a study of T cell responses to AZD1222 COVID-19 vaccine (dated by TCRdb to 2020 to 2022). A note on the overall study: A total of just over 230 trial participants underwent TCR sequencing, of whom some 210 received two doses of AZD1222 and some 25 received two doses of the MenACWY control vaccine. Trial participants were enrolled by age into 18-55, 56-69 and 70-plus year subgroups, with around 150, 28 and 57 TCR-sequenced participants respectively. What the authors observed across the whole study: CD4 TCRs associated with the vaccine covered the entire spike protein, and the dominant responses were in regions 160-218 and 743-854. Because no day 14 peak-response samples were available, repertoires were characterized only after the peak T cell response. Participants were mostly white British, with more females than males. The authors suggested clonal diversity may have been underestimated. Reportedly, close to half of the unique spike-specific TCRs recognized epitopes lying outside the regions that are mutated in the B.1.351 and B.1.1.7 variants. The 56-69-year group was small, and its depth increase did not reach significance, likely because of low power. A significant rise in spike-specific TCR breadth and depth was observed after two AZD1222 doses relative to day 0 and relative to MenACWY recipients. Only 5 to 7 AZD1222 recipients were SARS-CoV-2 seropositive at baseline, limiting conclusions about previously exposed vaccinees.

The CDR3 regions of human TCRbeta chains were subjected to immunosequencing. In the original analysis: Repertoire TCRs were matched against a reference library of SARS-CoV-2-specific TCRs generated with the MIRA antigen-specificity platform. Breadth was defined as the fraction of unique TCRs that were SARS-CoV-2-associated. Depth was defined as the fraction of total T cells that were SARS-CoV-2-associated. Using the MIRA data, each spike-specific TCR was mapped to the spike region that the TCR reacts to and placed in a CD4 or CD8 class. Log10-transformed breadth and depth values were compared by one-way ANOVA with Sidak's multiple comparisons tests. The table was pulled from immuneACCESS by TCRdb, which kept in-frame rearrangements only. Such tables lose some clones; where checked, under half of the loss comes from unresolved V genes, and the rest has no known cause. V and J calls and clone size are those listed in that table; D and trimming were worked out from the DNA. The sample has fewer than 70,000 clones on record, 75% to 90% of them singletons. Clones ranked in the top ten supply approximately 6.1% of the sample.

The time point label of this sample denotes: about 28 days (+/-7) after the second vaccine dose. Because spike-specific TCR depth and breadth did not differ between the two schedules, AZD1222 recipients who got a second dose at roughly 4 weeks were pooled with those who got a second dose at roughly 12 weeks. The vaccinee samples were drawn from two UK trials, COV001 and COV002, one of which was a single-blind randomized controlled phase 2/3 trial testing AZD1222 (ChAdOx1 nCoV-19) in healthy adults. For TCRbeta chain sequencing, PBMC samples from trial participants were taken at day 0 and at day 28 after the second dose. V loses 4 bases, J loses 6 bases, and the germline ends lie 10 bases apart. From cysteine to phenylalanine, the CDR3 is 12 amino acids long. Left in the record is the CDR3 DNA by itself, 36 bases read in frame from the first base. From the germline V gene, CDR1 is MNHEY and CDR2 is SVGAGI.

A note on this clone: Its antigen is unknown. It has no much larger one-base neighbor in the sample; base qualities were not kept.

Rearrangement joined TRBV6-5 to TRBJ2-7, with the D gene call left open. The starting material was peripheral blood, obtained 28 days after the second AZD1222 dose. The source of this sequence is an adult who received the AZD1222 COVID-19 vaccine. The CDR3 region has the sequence CASSSQLREQYF. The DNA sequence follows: TGTGCCAGCAGTTCGCAATTACGCGAGCAGTACTTC.